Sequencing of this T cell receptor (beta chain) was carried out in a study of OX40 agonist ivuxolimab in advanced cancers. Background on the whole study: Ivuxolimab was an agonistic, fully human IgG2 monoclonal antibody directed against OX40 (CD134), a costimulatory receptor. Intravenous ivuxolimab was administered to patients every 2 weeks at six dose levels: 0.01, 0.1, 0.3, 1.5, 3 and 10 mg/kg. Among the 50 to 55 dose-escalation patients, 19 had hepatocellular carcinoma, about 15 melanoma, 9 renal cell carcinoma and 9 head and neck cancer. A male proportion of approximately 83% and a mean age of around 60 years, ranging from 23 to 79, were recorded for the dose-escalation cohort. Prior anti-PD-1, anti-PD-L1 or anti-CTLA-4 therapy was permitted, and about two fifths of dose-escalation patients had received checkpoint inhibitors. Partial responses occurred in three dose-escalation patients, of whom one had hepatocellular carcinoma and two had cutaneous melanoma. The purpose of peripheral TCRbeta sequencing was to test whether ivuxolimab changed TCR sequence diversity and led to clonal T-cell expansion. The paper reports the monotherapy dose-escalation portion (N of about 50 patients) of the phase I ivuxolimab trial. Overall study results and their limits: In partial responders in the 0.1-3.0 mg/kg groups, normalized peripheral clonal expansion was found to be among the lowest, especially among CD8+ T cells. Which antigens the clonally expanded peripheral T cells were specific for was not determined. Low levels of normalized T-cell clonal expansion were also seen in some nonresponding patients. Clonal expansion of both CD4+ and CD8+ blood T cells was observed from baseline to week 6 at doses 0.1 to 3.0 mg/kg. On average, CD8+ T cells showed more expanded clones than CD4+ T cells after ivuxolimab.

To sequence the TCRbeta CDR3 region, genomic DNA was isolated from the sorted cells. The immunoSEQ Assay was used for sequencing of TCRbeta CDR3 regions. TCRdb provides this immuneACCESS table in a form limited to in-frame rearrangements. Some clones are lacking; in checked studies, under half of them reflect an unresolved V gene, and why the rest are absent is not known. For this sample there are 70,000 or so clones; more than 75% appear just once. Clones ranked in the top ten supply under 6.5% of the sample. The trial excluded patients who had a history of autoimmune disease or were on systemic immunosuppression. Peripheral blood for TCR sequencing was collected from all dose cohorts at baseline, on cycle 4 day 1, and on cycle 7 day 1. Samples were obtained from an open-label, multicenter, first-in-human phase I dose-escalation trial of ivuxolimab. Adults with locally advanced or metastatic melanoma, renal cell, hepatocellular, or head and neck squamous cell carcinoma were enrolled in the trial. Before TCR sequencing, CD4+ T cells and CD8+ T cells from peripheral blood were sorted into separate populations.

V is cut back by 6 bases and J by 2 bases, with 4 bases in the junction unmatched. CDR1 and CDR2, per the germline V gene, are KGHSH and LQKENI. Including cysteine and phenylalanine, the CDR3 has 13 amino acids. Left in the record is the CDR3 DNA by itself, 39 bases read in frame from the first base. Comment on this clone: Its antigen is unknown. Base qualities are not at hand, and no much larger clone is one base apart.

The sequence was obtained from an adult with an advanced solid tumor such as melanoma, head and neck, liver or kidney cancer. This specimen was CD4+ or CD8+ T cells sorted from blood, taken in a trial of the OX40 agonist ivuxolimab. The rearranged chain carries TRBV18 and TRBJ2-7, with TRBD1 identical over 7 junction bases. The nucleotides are TGTGCCAGCTCCCCAGGGACAGCCTACGAGCAGTACTTC. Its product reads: CASSPGTAYEQYF.